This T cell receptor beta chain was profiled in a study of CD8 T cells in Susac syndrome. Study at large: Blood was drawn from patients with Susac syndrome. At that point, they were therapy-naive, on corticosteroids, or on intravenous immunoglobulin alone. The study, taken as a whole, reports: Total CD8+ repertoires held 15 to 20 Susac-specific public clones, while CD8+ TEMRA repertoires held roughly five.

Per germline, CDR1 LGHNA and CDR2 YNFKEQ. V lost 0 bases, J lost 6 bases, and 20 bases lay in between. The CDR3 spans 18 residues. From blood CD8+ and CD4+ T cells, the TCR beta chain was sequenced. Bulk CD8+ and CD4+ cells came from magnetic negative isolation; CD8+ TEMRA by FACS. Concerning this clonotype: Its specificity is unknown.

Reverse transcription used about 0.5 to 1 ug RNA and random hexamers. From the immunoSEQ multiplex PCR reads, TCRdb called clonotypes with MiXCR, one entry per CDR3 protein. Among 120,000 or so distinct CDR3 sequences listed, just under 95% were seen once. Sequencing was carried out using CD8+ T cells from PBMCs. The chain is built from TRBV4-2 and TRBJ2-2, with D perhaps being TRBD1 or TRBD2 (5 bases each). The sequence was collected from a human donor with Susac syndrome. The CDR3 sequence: CASSQEPTGTEVSGELFF. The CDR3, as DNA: TGTGCCAGCAGCCAAGAACCCACCGGGACCGAGGTTTCCGGGGAGCTGTTTTTT.